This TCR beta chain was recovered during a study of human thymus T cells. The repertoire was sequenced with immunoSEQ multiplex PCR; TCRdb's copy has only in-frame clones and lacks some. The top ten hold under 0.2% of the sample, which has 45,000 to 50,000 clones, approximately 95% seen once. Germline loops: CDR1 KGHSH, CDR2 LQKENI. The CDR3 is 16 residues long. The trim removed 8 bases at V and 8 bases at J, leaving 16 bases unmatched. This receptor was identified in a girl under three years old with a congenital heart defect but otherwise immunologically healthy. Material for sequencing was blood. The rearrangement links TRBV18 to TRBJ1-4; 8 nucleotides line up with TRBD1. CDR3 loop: CASALEVTGVQEKLFF. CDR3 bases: TGTGCCAGCGCCCTGGAGGTGACAGGGGTACAGGAAAAACTGTTTTTT. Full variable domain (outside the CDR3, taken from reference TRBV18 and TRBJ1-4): NAGVMQNPRHLVRRRGQEARLRCSPMKGHSHVYWYRQLPEEGLKFMVYLQKENIIDESGMPKERFSAEFPKEGPSILRIQQVVRGDSAAYFCASALEVTGVQEKLFFGSGTQLSVL.